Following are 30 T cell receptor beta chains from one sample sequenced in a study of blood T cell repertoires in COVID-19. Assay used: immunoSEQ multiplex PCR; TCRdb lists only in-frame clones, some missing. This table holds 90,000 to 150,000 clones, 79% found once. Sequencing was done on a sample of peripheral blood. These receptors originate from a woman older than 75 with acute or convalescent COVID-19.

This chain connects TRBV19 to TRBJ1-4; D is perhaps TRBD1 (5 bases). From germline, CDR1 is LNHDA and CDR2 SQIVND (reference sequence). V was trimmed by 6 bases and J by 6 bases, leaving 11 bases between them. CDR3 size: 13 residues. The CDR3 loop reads CASSQGRDEKLFF. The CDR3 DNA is TGTGCCAGTAGCCAGGGAAGGGATGAAAAACTGTTTTTT.

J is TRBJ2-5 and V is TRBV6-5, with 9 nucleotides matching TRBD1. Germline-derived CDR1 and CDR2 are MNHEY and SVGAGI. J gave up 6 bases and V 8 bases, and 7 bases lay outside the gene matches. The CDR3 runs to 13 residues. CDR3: CASLDRGGKTQYF. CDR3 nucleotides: TGTGCCAGCCTGGACAGGGGAGGAAAGACCCAGTACTTC.

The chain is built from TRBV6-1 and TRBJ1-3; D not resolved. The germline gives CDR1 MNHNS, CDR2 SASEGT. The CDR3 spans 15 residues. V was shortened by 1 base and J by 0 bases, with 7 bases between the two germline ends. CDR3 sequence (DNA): TGTGCCAGCAGTGAAGGGGCAGACTCTGGAAACACCATATATTTT. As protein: CASSEGADSGNTIYF.

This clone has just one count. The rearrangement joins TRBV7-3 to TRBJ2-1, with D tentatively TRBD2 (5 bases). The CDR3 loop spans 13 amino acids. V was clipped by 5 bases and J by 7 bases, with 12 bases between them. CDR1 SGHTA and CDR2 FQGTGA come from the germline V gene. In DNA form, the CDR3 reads TGTGCCAGCAGCACTCAGACGGGGAATGAGCAGTTCTTC. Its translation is CASSTQTGNEQFF.

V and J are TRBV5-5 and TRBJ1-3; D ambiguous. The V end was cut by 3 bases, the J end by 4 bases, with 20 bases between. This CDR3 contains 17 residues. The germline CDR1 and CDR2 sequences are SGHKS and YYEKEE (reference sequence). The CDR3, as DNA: TGTGCCAGCAGCTCGATGAACGGACGGAGGGTGGGAAACACCATATATTTT. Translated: CASSSMNGRRVGNTIYF.

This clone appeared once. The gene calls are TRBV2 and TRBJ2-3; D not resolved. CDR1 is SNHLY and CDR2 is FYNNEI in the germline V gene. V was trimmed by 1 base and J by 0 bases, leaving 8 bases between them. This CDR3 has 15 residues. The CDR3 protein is CASSEERLSTDTQYF. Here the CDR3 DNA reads TGTGCCAGCAGTGAAGAGCGACTCAGCACAGATACGCAGTATTTT. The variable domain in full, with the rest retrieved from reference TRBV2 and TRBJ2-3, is EPEVTQTPSHQVTQMGQEVILRCVPISNHLYFYWYRQILGQKVEFLVSFYNNEISEKSEIFDDQFSVERPDGSNFTLKIRSTKLEDSAMYFCASSEERLSTDTQYFGPGTRLTVL.

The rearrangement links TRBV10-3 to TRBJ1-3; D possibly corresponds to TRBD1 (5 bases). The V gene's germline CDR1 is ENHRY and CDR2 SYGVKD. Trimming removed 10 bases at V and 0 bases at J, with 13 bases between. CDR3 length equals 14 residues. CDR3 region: CATRDGSSGNTIYF. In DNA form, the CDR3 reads TGTGCCACGAGGGACGGGAGCTCTGGAAACACCATATATTTT.

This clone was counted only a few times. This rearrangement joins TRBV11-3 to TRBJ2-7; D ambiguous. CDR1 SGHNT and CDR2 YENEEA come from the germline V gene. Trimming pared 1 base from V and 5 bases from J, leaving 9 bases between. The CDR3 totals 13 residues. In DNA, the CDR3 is TGTGCCAGCAGCTTAGCGGGTTTCGACGAGCAGTACTTC. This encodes CASSLAGFDEQYF.

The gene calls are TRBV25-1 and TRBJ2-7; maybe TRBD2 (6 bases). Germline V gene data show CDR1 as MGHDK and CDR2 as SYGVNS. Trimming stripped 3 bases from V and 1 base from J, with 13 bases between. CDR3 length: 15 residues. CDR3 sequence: CASSDSGTRSYEQYF. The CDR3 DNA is TGTGCCAGCAGTGATTCCGGGACTCGATCCTACGAGCAGTACTTC.

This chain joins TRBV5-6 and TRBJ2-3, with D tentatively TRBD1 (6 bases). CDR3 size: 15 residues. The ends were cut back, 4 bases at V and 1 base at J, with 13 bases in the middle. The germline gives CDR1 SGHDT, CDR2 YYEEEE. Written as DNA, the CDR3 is TGTGCCAGCAGCCCGGGACATCTACGCACAGATACGCAGTATTTT. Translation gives CASSPGHLRTDTQYF.

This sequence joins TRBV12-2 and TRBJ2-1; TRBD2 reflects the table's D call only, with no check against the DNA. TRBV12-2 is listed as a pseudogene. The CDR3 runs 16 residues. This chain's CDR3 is CASRLVWRLAGTEQFF. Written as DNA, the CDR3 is TGTGCAAGTCGCTTAGTCTGGCGGCTAGCGGGAACTGAGCAGTTCTTC.

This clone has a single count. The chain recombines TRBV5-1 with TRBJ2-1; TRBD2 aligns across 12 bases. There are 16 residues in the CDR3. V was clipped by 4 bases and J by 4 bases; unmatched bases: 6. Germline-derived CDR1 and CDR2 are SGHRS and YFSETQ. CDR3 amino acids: CASSPMTSGSYNEQFF. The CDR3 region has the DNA TGCGCCAGCAGCCCCATGACTAGCGGGAGTTACAATGAGCAGTTCTTC.

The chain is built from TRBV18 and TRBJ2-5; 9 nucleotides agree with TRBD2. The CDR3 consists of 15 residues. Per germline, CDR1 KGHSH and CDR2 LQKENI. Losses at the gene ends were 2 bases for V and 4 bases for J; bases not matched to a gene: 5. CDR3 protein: CASSPRASGIETQYF. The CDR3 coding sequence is TGTGCCAGCTCACCAAGGGCTAGCGGGATAGAGACCCAGTACTTC. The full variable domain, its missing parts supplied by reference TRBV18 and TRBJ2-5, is NAGVMQNPRHLVRRRGQEARLRCSPMKGHSHVYWYRQLPEEGLKFMVYLQKENIIDESGMPKERFSAEFPKEGPSILRIQQVVRGDSAAYFCASSPRASGIETQYFGPGTRLLVL.

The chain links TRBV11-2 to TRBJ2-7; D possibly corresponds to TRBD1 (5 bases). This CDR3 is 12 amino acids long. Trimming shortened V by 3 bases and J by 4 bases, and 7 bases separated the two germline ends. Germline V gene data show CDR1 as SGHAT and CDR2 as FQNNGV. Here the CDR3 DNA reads TGTGCCAGCAGCTTCCAGGGTTACGAGCAGTACTTC. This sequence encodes CASSFQGYEQYF.

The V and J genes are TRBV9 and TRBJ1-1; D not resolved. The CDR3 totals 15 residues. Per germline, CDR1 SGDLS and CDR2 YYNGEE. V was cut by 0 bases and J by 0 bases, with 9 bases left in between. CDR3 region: CASSVVGIMNTEAFF. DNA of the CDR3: TGTGCCAGCAGCGTAGTTGGCATAATGAACACTGAAGCTTTCTTT.

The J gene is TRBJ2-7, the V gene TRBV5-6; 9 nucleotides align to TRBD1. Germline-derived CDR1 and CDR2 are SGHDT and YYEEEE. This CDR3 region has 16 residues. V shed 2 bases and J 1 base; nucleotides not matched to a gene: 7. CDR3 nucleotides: TGTGCCAGCAGCTTAGCGTCGACAGGGGGTTCCTACGAGCAGTACTTC. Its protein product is CASSLASTGGSYEQYF.

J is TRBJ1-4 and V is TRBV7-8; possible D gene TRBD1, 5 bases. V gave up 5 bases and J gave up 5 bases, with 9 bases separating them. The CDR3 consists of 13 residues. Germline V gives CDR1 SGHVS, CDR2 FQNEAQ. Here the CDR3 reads CASSRGRNEKLFF. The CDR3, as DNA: TGTGCCAGCAGCAGGGGAAGAAATGAAAAACTGTTTTTT.

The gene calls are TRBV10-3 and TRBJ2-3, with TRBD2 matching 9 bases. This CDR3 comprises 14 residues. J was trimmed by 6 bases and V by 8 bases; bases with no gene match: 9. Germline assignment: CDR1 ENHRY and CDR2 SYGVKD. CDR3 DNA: TGTGCCATCCAGGGGCGGGAGGGAACGGATACGCAGTATTTT. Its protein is CAIQGREGTDTQYF.

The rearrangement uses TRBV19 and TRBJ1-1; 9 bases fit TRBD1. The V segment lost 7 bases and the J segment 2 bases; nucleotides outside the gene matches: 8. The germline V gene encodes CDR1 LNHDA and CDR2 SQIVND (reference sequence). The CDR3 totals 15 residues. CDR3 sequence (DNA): TGTGCCAGTACCCCGATGGACAGGGGAAACACTGAAGCTTTCTTT. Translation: CASTPMDRGNTEAFF. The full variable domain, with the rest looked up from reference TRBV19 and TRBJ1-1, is DGGITQSPKYLFRKEGQNVTLSCEQNLNHDAMYWYRQDPGQGLRLIYYSQIVNDFQKGDIAEGYSVSREKKESFPLTVTSAQKNPTAFYLCASTPMDRGNTEAFFGQGTRLTVV.

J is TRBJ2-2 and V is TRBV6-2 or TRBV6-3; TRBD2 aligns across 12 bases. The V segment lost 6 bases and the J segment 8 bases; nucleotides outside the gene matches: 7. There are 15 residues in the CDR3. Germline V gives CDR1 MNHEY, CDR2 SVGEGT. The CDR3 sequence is CASSPRTSGIGELFF. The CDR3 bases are TGTGCCAGCAGCCCCCGGACTAGCGGGATAGGGGAGCTGTTTTTT.

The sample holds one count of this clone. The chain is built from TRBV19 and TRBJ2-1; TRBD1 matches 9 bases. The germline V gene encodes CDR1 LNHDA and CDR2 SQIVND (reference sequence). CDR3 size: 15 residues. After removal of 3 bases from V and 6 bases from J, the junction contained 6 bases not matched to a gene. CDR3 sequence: CASSIRGQGFNEQFF. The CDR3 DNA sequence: TGTGCCAGTAGTATCAGGGGACAGGGATTCAATGAGCAGTTCTTC.

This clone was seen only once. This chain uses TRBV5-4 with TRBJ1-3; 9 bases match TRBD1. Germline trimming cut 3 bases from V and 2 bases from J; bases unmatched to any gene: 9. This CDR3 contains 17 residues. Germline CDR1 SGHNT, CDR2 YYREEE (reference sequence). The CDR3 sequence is CASSSPGQGIAGNTIYF. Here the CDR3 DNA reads TGTGCCAGCAGCTCCCCGGGACAGGGAATAGCTGGAAACACCATATATTTT.

The CDR3, as DNA: TGTGCCAGCAGTTTGGGCAGGGAGGATGAAAAACTGTTTTTT. Its protein is CASSLGREDEKLFF. The V call is TRBV28, the J call TRBJ1-4, with D possibly being TRBD1 (5 bases). V was clipped by 3 bases and J by 6 bases, with 11 bases between them. The germline V gene encodes CDR1 MDHEN and CDR2 SYDVKM. The CDR3 is made up of 14 amino acids.

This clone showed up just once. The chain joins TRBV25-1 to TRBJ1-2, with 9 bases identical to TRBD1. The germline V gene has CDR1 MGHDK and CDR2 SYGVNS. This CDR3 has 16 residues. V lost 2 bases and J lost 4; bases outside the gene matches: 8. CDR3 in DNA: TGTGCCAGCAGTGAAACCAGGACAGGGGAGATCTATGGCTACACCTTC. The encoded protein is CASSETRTGEIYGYTF.

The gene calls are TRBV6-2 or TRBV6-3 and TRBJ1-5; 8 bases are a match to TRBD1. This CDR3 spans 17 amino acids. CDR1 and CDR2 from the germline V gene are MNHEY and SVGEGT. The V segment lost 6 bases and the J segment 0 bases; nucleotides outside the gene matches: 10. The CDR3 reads CASSPGTGQYSNQPQHF. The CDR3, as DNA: TGTGCCAGCAGCCCTGGGACAGGCCAATATAGCAATCAGCCCCAGCATTTT.

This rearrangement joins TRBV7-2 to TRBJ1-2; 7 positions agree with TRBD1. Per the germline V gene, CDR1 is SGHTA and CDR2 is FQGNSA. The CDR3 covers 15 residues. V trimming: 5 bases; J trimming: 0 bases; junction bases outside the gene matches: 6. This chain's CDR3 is CASSHQTGSNYGYTF. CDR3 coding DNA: TGTGCCAGCAGCCATCAGACAGGGTCTAACTATGGCTACACCTTC.

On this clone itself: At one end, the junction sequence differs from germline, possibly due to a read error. The CDR3 region has the DNA TGTGCTAGCAGCTTAGGATATGACAGCAAAGAGACCCAGTACTTC. It yields the protein CASSLGYDSKETQYF. This sequence joins TRBV7-7 and TRBJ2-5; possible D gene TRBD1, 5 bases. There are 15 residues in the CDR3. Germline values: CDR1 SSHAT, CDR2 FNYEAQ (reference sequence).

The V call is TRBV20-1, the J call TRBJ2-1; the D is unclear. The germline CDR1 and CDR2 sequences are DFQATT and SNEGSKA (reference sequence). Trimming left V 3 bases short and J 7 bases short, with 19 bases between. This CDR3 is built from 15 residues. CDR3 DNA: TGCAGTGCTAGTCTTTTTTCAACCCCCGGGAATGAGCAGTTCTTC. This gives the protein CSASLFSTPGNEQFF.

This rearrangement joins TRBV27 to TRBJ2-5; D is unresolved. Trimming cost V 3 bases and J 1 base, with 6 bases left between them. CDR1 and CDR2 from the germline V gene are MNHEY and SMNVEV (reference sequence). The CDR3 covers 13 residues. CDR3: CASSLSLQETQYF. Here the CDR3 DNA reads TGTGCCAGCAGTTTGTCCCTCCAAGAGACCCAGTACTTC.

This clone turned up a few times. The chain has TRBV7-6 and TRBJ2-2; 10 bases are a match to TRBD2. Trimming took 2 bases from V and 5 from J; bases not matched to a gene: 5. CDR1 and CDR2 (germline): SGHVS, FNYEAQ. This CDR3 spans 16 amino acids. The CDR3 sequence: CASSLWPSGSTGELFF. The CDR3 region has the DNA TGTGCCAGCAGCTTATGGCCTAGCGGGAGTACCGGGGAGCTGTTTTTT.